This T cell receptor (beta chain) appears in the sequencing data of a study of shared clonotypes between healthy human individuals. The study, taken as a whole, reports: Larger richness was generally estimated for naive than memory subsets.

The assay was run at deep level. The genomic DNA of each subset was split evenly across several immunoSEQ plates. Using immunoSEQ multiplex PCR, the repertoire was profiled, and TCRdb retains in-frame clones only, with some absent. The sample carries 500,000 or so clones, about 96% recorded once. Comment on this clone: No antigen is known for it.

The CDR3 has 15 residues. With 2 bases removed from V and 1 base from J, the gap between germline ends came to 9 bases. CDR1 is MNHEY and CDR2 is SVGAGI in the germline V gene. The rearrangement joins TRBV6-5 to TRBJ1-3, with D maybe TRBD1 (5 bases). The receptor comes from a woman aged 30 to 39 in good health. The sequenced sample consisted of naive CD4+ T cells sorted from blood. As for subset: CD45RA+ positively selected. In nucleotides, the CDR3 is TGTGCCAGCAGTTACAGAGGGGAATCTGGAAACACCATATATTTT. Amino acid sequence: CASSYRGESGNTIYF.